The clone carrying this T cell receptor beta chain showed up just a few times. This sample was included in a study of T cells in Graves' hyperthyroidism and ophthalmopathy. Germline-derived CDR1 and CDR2 are DFQATT and SNEGSKA (reference sequence). This CDR3 is built from 14 residues. Trimming pared 1 base from V and 1 base from J, leaving 10 bases between. The investigators amplified TCR beta CDR3 regions from RNA transcripts. During a first-round RT-PCR of the TCR CDR3, the HTBI primer set was used. One entry per CDR3 protein results from TCRdb running MiXCR on the multiplex PCR reads. The sample has approximately 380,000 distinct CDR3 sequences, about 14% seen once.

The receptor comes from a man aged 50 to 59 with Graves' ophthalmopathy. The sequenced sample was blood. V usage is TRBV20-1 and J usage is TRBJ2-5, with D unresolved. This chain's CDR3 is CSARARRVQETQYF. CDR3 nucleotides: TGCAGTGCTAGAGCCCGTAGGGTCCAAGAGACCCAGTACTTC.